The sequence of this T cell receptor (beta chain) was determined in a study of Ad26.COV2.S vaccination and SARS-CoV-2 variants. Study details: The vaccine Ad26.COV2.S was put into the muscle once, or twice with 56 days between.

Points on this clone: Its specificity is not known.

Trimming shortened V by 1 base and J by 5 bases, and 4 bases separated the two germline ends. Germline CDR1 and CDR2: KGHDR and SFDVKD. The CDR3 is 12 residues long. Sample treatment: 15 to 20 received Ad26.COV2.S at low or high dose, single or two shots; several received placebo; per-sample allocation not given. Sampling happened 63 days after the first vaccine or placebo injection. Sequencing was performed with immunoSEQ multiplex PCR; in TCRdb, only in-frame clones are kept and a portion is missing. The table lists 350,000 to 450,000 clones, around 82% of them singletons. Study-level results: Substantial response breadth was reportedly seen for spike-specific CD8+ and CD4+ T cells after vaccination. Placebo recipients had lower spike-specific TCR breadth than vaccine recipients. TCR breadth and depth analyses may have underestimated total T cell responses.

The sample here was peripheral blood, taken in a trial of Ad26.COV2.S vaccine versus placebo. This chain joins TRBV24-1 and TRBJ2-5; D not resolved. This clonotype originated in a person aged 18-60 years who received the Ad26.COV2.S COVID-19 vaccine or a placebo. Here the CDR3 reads CATSDLPETQYF. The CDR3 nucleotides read TGTGCCACCAGTGATTTACCGGAGACCCAGTACTTC.